This entry lists 7 T cell receptor beta chains sequenced from one sample in a study of cytomegalovirus exposure and HLA in healthy donors. A multiplex PCR was run with 60 Vbeta primers and 13 Jbeta primers. Clones were sequenced by immunoSEQ multiplex PCR, and TCRdb holds only the in-frame ones, with some missing. The sample contains about 98,000 clones, 83% of which appear only once. What was sequenced was PBMCs. The receptors derive from a man aged 35-49 years in good health and CMV-seronegative.

The chain has TRBV5-6 and TRBJ2-7, with D unresolved. Deletions cut 3 bases from V and 7 bases from J, with 20 bases between. CDR3 length: 15 amino acids. Germline lookup yields CDR1 SGHDT and CDR2 YYEEEE. CDR3 in DNA: TGTGCCAGCAGCTCTGACCCGCCGGCGGCCGGGGAGCAGTACTTC. Translation: CASSSDPPAAGEQYF.

The rearrangement uses TRBV2 and TRBJ1-1, with 7 bases fitting TRBD1. The length of the CDR3 is 16 residues. CDR1 and CDR2 from the germline V gene are SNHLY and FYNNEI. The ends lost 5 bases at V and 4 bases at J; junction bases unmatched: 13. This CDR3 is CASSRTQNRGSTEAFF. Here the CDR3 DNA reads TGTGCCAGCAGTCGAACCCAGAACAGGGGATCCACTGAAGCTTTCTTT.

J is TRBJ2-2 and V is TRBV19; D gene uncertain. Between the trimmed V and J ends, which lost 3 bases and 6 bases, there was a span of 11 bases. The CDR3 covers 14 residues. CDR1 and CDR2 (germline): LNHDA, SQIVND (reference sequence). The CDR3 is CASSIATGSGELFF. CDR3 in DNA: TGTGCCAGTAGTATCGCTACCGGGTCCGGGGAGCTGTTTTTT.

The rearrangement uses TRBV5-1 and TRBJ2-3; 9 bases map to TRBD2. Germline loops: CDR1 SGHRS, CDR2 YFSETQ. Trimming cost V 4 bases and J 2 bases; bases outside gene matches: 2. This CDR3 comprises 14 residues. The CDR3 DNA reads TGCGCCAGCAGCCTGGGACTAGCCACAGATACGCAGTATTTT. Translation: CASSLGLATDTQYF.

Here the CDR3 reads CASSPRDGENEKLFF. The CDR3 DNA follows: TGTGCCAGCTCACCGCGGGACGGAGAGAATGAAAAACTGTTTTTT. The chain combines TRBV18 with TRBJ1-4; a weak D match, TRBD1 (5 bases). V was pared by 3 bases and J by 5 bases, with 13 bases between. Germline V lookup: CDR1 KGHSH, CDR2 LQKENI. This CDR3 comprises 15 residues.

The chain recombines TRBV2 with TRBJ2-2; 9 positions match TRBD1. CDR3 length equals 15 residues. Germline-derived CDR1 and CDR2 are SNHLY and FYNNEI. Trimming removed 6 bases from V and 2 bases from J; junction bases left unmatched: 4. The DNA for the CDR3 is TGTGCCAGCAGCGGGACAGGGTTTAACACCGGGGAGCTGTTTTTT. Translated: CASSGTGFNTGELFF.

The rearrangement uses TRBV29-1 and TRBJ1-4; 7 bases agree with TRBD1. With V trimmed by 4 bases and J by 10 bases, 12 bases remained unmatched. Germline CDR1 is SQVTM and CDR2 is ANQGSEA. The CDR3 length is 14 residues. This CDR3 reads CSVVLGDSDGKLFF. The CDR3 coding sequence is TGCAGCGTTGTTTTAGGGGACAGTGACGGAAAACTGTTTTTT. Combining the CDR3 with reference TRBV29-1 and TRBJ1-4 gives the whole variable domain SAVISQKPSRDICQRGTSLTIQCQVDSQVTMMFWYRQQPGQSLTLIATANQGSEATYESGFVIDKFPISRPNLTFSTLTVSNMSPEDSSIYLCSVVLGDSDGKLFFGSGTQLSVL.